This T cell receptor beta chain was documented in a study of human T cells and chemical hapten exposure (dated by TCRdb to the early 2020s). Describing the broader study: For sensitization, 2% DPC in acetone was applied to a roughly 2 cm by roughly 2 cm area of upper inner arm skin. Patch testing on the upper back used Finn chambers containing 0.01% DPC, with scoring done after 6 days according to International Contact Dermatitis Research Group standards. The patient cohort, mostly female, included alopecia areata with under or over 50% scalp involvement, alopecia totalis and alopecia universalis. Blood samples were taken from patients before sensitization (week 0) and then at 2, 6 and about 24 weeks after DPC sensitization. Blood for TCR sequencing was provided by twenty-nine alopecia patients at one to four time points (pre-sensitization, 2, 6 and 24 weeks). Libraries were pooled for sequencing, and per-sample TCR yields varied mainly because of small differences in library volumes within the pool. Throughout the study period of roughly 24 weeks, patients also received therapeutic DPC doses to the scalp every week. The study tracked peripheral blood TCR repertoire changes in vivo during primary and secondary sensitization to the hapten diphenylcyclopropenone (DPC) in alopecia patients. Study-level results and caveats: The number of TCRs above 1 in 1000 frequency did not change with DPC sensitization; there was no evidence of global repertoire structure alterations. Repeated subsampling changed both the strength of the expansion versus patch-test correlation and the threshold at which that correlation became significant. All patients had alopecia, a presumed autoimmune disease, so their immune response might differ from that of healthy individuals. Compared with pre-sensitization or healthy control sets, expanded TCRs formed significantly more large CDR3 similarity clusters, which is consistent with antigen-driven responses. Patch test score correlated positively with the number of PT1 expanded TCRs, reaching significance at thresholds 8, 16 and 32 but not at 4.

What the time point label conveys for this sample: patch test 1, 2 weeks after DPC sensitization. The sample's treatment or condition label is to be understood as: therapeutic diphenylcyclopropenone sensitization with weekly scalp DPC. At each patch-test visit, blood was drawn before the patch test was applied. To be eligible, patients had to be aged 18 to 70, diagnosed with alopecia and judged suitable for DPC therapy, while pregnant patients were excluded. Total RNA was extracted from unfractionated whole blood that had been collected in Tempus Blood RNA tubes. The cysteine opens and the phenylalanine closes a CDR3 of 12 amino acids. Only the CDR3 DNA is retained, 36 bases long and in frame from the first base. The V and J ends are trimmed by 2 bases and 8 bases, leaving 9 bases between them. The CDR1 and CDR2 encoded by the germline V gene are KGHSH and LQKENI. Library generation was performed with RACE. Sequencing instrument: NextSeq 500. Library preparation attached unique molecular identifiers to individual cDNA molecules for quantitative, reproducible TCR counting. Each blood RNA sample was used to sequence both TCR alpha and TCR beta chains. Regarding the original processing steps: Samples had a median of around 92,000 TCRs, with a range from roughly 23,224 to 700,000. The Decombinator software suite was used to annotate V, J and CDR3 in the TCR reads. For the PS versus PT1 abundance plots, all samples were subsampled to the same number of TCRs (28,000). TCRs were defined as expanded if absent before sensitization and observed at least eight times at the 2-week time point. TCRdb reworked the public reads: Q25 trimming with fastp, MiXCR clone assembly, productive beta chains retained. When rows share a CDR3 protein, they turn into one entry using the most common DNA and genes. The V and J calls, along with clone size, are taken from TCRdb and not from the paper's own processing. A total of 75,000 to 100,000 distinct CDR3 sequences appear in this sample, 9.5% to 15% of them only once. Roughly 2.1% of the sample is held by the ten biggest clonotypes.

A word on this clonotype: Its antigen is not yet known. No per-base quality is available; no much larger clone lies one base away.

The starting material was whole blood, obtained in connection with sensitization to the hapten diphenylcyclopropenone (DPC). This TCR derives from a middle-aged woman with alopecia areata. Some clones in this sample may be carry-over from other donors' samples. Recombination linked TRBV18 to TRBJ1-1, with the D gene not clear enough to name. The CDR3 in this case is CASSPSSPEAFF. The DNA reads as follows: TGTGCCAGCTCACCAAGCTCTCCCGAAGCTTTCTTT.